A single sample gave rise to the 17 T cell receptor beta chains below, sequenced in a study of T-cell memory formation after mild COVID-19. TCRdb redid the calling of the 5' RACE reads with MiXCR, one entry per CDR3 protein. Among 430,000 or so distinct CDR3 sequences listed, roughly 25% were seen once. The sequencing input was PBMCs or a T cell subset sorted from them (not recorded which). The receptors were gathered from an adult woman who had mild COVID-19 (a few samples of this study predate the infection). Cell type and time point are not known.

This chain uses TRBV6-1 with TRBJ2-5; perhaps TRBD2 as D (5 bases). The ends were cut back, 6 bases at V and 2 bases at J, with 10 bases in the middle. Germline V gene sequence: CDR1 MNHNS, CDR2 SASEGT. The CDR3 is made up of 13 amino acids. The CDR3 region has the DNA TGTGCCAGCAGACAGACTACACAAGAGACCCAGTACTTC. Encoded protein: CASRQTTQETQYF.

This clonotype was observed a few times. The chain links TRBV24-1 to TRBJ2-1; 7 nucleotides agree with TRBD2. Germline CDR1 is KGHDR and CDR2 is SFDVKD. The length of the CDR3 is 17 residues. J lost 2 bases, V lost 7 bases, and 13 bases had no gene match. The CDR3 is CATSRGTNPLTYNEQFF. DNA of the CDR3: TGTGCCACCAGCCGCGGGACTAATCCCTTAACCTACAATGAGCAGTTCTTC.

The chain joins TRBV4-3 to TRBJ2-3; possibly TRBD1 for D (5 bases). The germline V gene encodes CDR1 LGHNA and CDR2 YSLEER. Trimming took off 1 base at V and 5 bases at J, with 7 bases between the two ends. The CDR3 extends over 13 amino acids. The CDR3 nucleotides read TGCGCCAGCAGCCAAGGGGGCGAAGATACGCAGTATTTT. This encodes CASSQGGEDTQYF.

This clonotype was counted between two and nine times. The V call is TRBV12-3 or TRBV12-4, the J call TRBJ2-4, with D uncertain. The V and J ends lost 2 bases and 5 bases respectively, with 7 bases between them. This CDR3 is built from 13 residues. In DNA form, the CDR3 reads TGTGCCAGCAGTTTACCAGAGGAAAACATTCAGTACTTC. It codes for CASSLPEENIQYF.

This clonotype was seen more than once but under ten times. The chain employs TRBV7-2 and TRBJ2-1, with 10 bases lining up with TRBD1. Trimming took 4 bases from V and 7 from J; bases not matched to a gene: 10. CDR1 is SGHTA and CDR2 is FQGNSA in the germline V gene. The CDR3 sequence is 16 residues long. The DNA for the CDR3 is TGTGCCAGCAGCTCCCTCGACAGGGGGCGGCCAAATGAGCAGTTCTTC. It specifies CASSSLDRGRPNEQFF. Full variable domain (rest looked up from reference TRBV7-2 and TRBJ2-1): GAGVSQSPSNKVTEKGKDVELRCDPISGHTALYWYRQSLGQGLEFLIYFQGNSAPDKSGLPSDRFSAERTGGSVSTLTIQRTQQEDSAVYLCASSSLDRGRPNEQFFGPGTRLTVL.

This clonotype was counted between two and nine times. The J gene is TRBJ2-7, the V gene TRBV29-1; 9 nucleotides agree with TRBD2. The CDR3 is 14 residues long. Losses at the gene ends were 6 bases for V and 7 bases for J; bases not matched to a gene: 13. The germline gives CDR1 SQVTM, CDR2 ANQGSEA. The CDR3 bases are TGCAGCGTCACCGGGACTAGCCCGCCCCTGGAGCAGTACTTC. Its protein product is CSVTGTSPPLEQYF.

The rearrangement links TRBV2 to TRBJ2-2, with no clear D. In germline, CDR1 is SNHLY, CDR2 FYNNEI. Trimming stripped 6 bases from V and 0 bases from J, with 11 bases between. CDR3 length equals 15 residues. CDR3 sequence (DNA): TGTGCCAGCAGACAACCCTCAACGAACACCGGGGAGCTGTTTTTT. The encoded protein is CASRQPSTNTGELFF.

In its sample, this clonotype was seen a few times. This chain uses TRBV24-1 with TRBJ2-1, with D perhaps TRBD2 (5 bases). V was clipped by 5 bases and J by 8 bases, with 24 bases between them. Germline V gene lookup returns CDR1 KGHDR and CDR2 SFDVKD. This CDR3 is 17 amino acids long. CDR3 amino acids: CATSGLGLDGVSDEQFF. The CDR3 DNA is TGTGCCACCAGTGGGTTAGGTCTCGACGGGGTGTCCGATGAGCAGTTCTTC.

The chain carries TRBV24-1 and TRBJ1-5; D is ambiguous. The V gene's germline CDR1 is KGHDR and CDR2 SFDVKD. The CDR3 spans 16 residues. Trimming took off 3 bases at V and 5 bases at J, with 16 bases between the two ends. CDR3 bases: TGTGCCACCAGTGATCCCGACCGTGGTGGGGATCAGCCCCAGCATTTT. It yields the protein CATSDPDRGGDQPQHF.

This clonotype was observed a handful of times. The chain joins TRBV12-3 or TRBV12-4 to TRBJ1-5, with D possibly TRBD1 on 6 matching bases. The V gene lost 6 bases and the J gene lost 6 bases, with 9 bases spanning the gap. The CDR3 runs to 12 residues. The CDR3 here is CASRKGGQPQHF. The CDR3 bases are TGTGCCAGCAGAAAGGGGGGTCAGCCCCAGCATTTT.

This rearrangement joins TRBV5-1 to TRBJ1-1; D unclear. This CDR3 contains 11 residues. V lost 5 bases to trimming and J lost 3 bases, with 5 bases between them. From germline, CDR1 is SGHRS and CDR2 YFSETQ. The CDR3 DNA reads TGCGCCAGCAGATTGCACACTGAAGCTTTCTTT. Translated, it gives CASRLHTEAFF. Looking up the rest from reference TRBV5-1 and TRBJ1-1 gives the full variable domain: KAGVTQTPRYLIKTRGQQVTLSCSPISGHRSVSWYQQTPGQGLQFLFEYFSETQRNKGNFPGRFSGRQFSNSRSEMNVSTLELGDSALYLCASRLHTEAFFGQGTRLTVV.

The chain combines TRBV12-3 or TRBV12-4 with TRBJ2-1, with D hard to call. Trimming left V 6 bases short and J 4 bases short, with 7 bases between. The CDR3 runs to 12 residues. This chain's CDR3 is CASSTRYNEQFF. In DNA, the CDR3 is TGTGCCAGCAGCACTCGGTACAATGAGCAGTTCTTC.

This clonotype has a handful of counts. The chain couples TRBV12-3 or TRBV12-4 to TRBJ2-1; 7 bases are a match to TRBD2. There are 14 residues in the CDR3. V shed 7 bases and J 3 bases; nucleotides not matched to a gene: 6. The chain's CDR3 is CASNLGGNYNEQFF. CDR3 DNA: TGTGCCAGCAACTTGGGGGGGAACTACAATGAGCAGTTCTTC.

The chain combines TRBV12-3 or TRBV12-4 with TRBJ1-5, with D hard to call. The CDR3 spans 12 residues. V was trimmed by 5 bases and J by 6 bases, leaving 8 bases between them. CDR3 nucleotides: TGTGCCAGCAGTCCTTTTCCTCAGCCCCAGCATTTT. This encodes CASSPFPQPQHF.

As regards this clonotype: The junction shows a germline mismatch at one end, possibly a read error. V gene TRBV10-3 combines with J gene TRBJ1-2; D gene ambiguous. CDR1 is ENHRY, CDR2 SYGVKD, per germline. The CDR3 has 15 residues. The CDR3 DNA reads TGTGCCATCAGTGAGTCGGCAGTTGGCAACTATTGCTACACCTTC. Its protein product is CAISESAVGNYCYTF.

This clonotype was counted a few times. This chain links TRBV7-9 with TRBJ2-3; D not certain. This CDR3 comprises 15 residues. Deletions cut 2 bases from V and 0 bases from J, with 9 bases between. CDR1 is SEHNR, CDR2 FQNEAQ, per germline (reference sequence). The CDR3 reads CASSLRPPSTDTQYF. For the CDR3, the DNA is TGTGCCAGCAGCTTAAGACCACCCAGCACAGATACGCAGTATTTT.

The chain combines TRBV24-1 with TRBJ2-1, with D perhaps matching TRBD2 (6 bases). V shed 3 bases and J shed 0 bases, with 11 bases lying between them. This CDR3 spans 16 amino acids. Germline-derived CDR1 and CDR2 are KGHDR and SFDVKD. The CDR3 spells CATSDQIGSSYNEQFF. CDR3 bases: TGTGCCACCAGTGATCAAATCGGGAGCTCCTACAATGAGCAGTTCTTC.